The rows below give T cell receptor beta chains drawn from one sample of a study of OX40 agonist ivuxolimab in advanced cancers. Assay: immunoSEQ multiplex PCR; the TCRdb copy retains only in-frame clones and omits some. The data contain more than 9,000 clones, 78% of them singletons. The source material was CD4+ or CD8+ T cells sorted from blood, sampled in a trial of the OX40 agonist ivuxolimab. These receptors came from an adult with an advanced solid tumor such as melanoma, head and neck, liver or kidney cancer. Each CDR3 is given with its conserved first and last residue. Each record gives: clone size, J gene, V gene, D gene, CDR3 DNA, CDR3 protein. D genes are given only for firm matches. Only some rows state a clone size, as once, few, many or a class for expanded clones.

- | TRBJ1-1 | TRBV5-5 | TRBD1 | TGTGCCAGCAGCCCGTATTCCGGGACAGGGGCGGTTGAAGCTTTCTTT | CASSPYSGTGAVEAFF
- | TRBJ2-7 | TRBV19 | TRBD2 | TGTGCCAGTACCGTGGCCTTAGCGGGAGAAGGAGGTGGGTACGAGCAGTACTTC | CASTVALAGEGGGYEQYF
- | TRBJ1-2 | TRBV7-9 | - | TGTGCCAGCAGCTTAACACCCCATGGCTACACCTTC | CASSLTPHGYTF
- | TRBJ1-1 | TRBV5-1 | - | TGCGCCAGCAGCTTGTGGGATCAGAACACTGAAGCTTTCTTT | CASSLWDQNTEAFF
- | TRBJ2-3 | TRBV27 | - | TGTGCCAGCAGCGGCGGGTTCGCAGCCCTCCTAACAGATACGCAGTATTTT | CASSGGFAALLTDTQYF
- | TRBJ1-1 | TRBV27 | TRBD1 | TGTGCCAGCAGTTTAACAGGGGTGAACACTGAAGCTTTCTTT | CASSLTGVNTEAFF
- | TRBJ2-4 | TRBV10-2 | TRBD2 | TGCGCCAGCATGGCCGGGGGGGCCAAAAACATTCAGTACTTC | CASMAGGAKNIQYF
- | TRBJ2-3 | TRBV7-7 | TRBD1 | TGTGCTAGCAGCCGGGACAGGGACACAGATACGCAGTATTTT | CASSRDRDTDTQYF
few | TRBJ1-5 | TRBV2 | - | TGTGCCAGCAGTGATGGGGATAGCAATCAGCCCCAGCATTTT | CASSDGDSNQPQHF
- | TRBJ2-5 | TRBV11-3 | - | TGTGCCAGCAGCTTAGGCGTGTTTAAGGGCGGGGAAGAGACCCAGTACTTC | CASSLGVFKGGEETQYF
- | TRBJ2-2 | TRBV27 | TRBD2 | TGTGCCAGCAGTTTTTCGGGGGGGGCGAACACCGGGGAGCTGTTTTTT | CASSFSGGANTGELFF
- | TRBJ2-5 | TRBV9 | TRBD2 | TGTGCCAGCAGCTTCCACGAGACTAGCGGCCAAGAGACCCAGTACTTC | CASSFHETSGQETQYF
- | TRBJ2-7 | TRBV7-8 | TRBD2 | TGTGCCAGCAGTTGGACTAGCGGTTTCTCCTACGAGCAGTACTTC | CASSWTSGFSYEQYF
- | TRBJ2-5 | TRBV7-3 | - | TGTGCCAGCAGCTTAGGTTCAGCGGATCAAGAGACCCAGTACTTC | CASSLGSADQETQYF
medium-sized | TRBJ2-7 | TRBV6-1 | TRBD2 | TGTGCCAGCAGTGAACACAGCGGGAGCTCCTACGAGCAGTACTTC | CASSEHSGSSYEQYF
- | TRBJ2-1 | TRBV6-1 | - | TGTGCCAGCAGTGAAGCGATTAGCGAGGCATACAATGAGCAGTTCTTC | CASSEAISEAYNEQFF
- | TRBJ1-2 | TRBV19 | - | TGTGCCAGTAGTATAGAGCGGGATTCGAACTATGGCTACACCTTC | CASSIERDSNYGYTF
- | TRBJ2-1 | TRBV12-5 | - | TGTGCTAGTGCTGGGGACACCTACAATGAGCAGTTCTTC | CASAGDTYNEQFF
- | TRBJ2-1 | TRBV19 | - | TGTGCCAGTAGTAGTACCGGGACAACCTACAATGAGCAGTTCTTC | CASSSTGTTYNEQFF
- | TRBJ2-7 | TRBV7-2 | TRBD2 | TGTGCCAGCAGCTGGACTAGCGGGGGGGCTCAAGAGCAGTACTTC | CASSWTSGGAQEQYF
- | TRBJ2-6 | TRBV6-1 | - | TGTGCCAGCAGTGAAGAGGACAGCTCTGGGGCCAACGTCCTGACTTTC | CASSEEDSSGANVLTF
- | TRBJ1-1 | TRBV10-1 | TRBD1 | TGCGCCAGCAGTGAGTTTCAGGAGGGGGCAGAGGGGGCTGAAGCTTTCTTT | CASSEFQEGAEGAEAFF
- | TRBJ2-5 | TRBV9 | - | TGTGCCAGCAGCAGCGGGACAGAAGAGACCCAGTACTTC | CASSSGTEETQYF
- | TRBJ2-7 | TRBV6-5 | - | TGTGCCAGCAGTTTAGGAGGGCCCCTCTCCTACGAGCAGTACTTC | CASSLGGPLSYEQYF